What follows describes a single T cell receptor beta chain. Antigen specificity is unknown. Clones were read by immunoSEQ multiplex PCR, and TCRdb kept only the in-frame ones, dropping some. The profile shows about 2.4 million clones, over 85% of them singletons. The sample belongs to a study of shared clonotypes between healthy human individuals. Germline trimming cut 1 base from V and 6 bases from J; bases unmatched to any gene: 5. The CDR3 contains 16 residues. CDR1 and CDR2 (germline): LNHNV, YYDKDF (reference sequence). Study-level points and caveats: Larger estimated richness was generally seen in naive subsets than in memory subsets.

The chain is built from TRBV15 and TRBJ2-1; TRBD2 agrees at 11 bases. The sequenced sample was naive CD4+ T cells from PBMCs. Subset indicated: CD45RA+ positively selected. The receptor was isolated from a man between 18 and 29 years old in good health. Some clones in this sample may be carry-over from other donors' samples. CDR3 in amino acids: CATSRVGGLAANEQFF. For the CDR3, the DNA is TGTGCCACCAGCAGAGTAGGGGGACTAGCGGCCAATGAGCAGTTCTTC.